This TCR beta chain originates from a study of CD8 T cells in Susac syndrome. It was with random hexamers that roughly 0.45 to 1 ug RNA was reverse transcribed. TCRdb analysed the immunoSEQ multiplex PCR reads with MiXCR anew, one entry per CDR3 protein. The sample lists fewer than 85,000 distinct CDR3 sequences; approximately 94% were seen once. The ends lost 5 bases at V and 7 bases at J; junction bases unmatched: 6. The CDR3 extends over 15 amino acids. Sequencing was carried out using CD8+ T cells from PBMCs. The chain joins TRBV12-3 or TRBV12-4 to TRBJ1-6; 9 bases are shared with TRBD1. The sequence was collected from a human donor with Susac syndrome. The CDR3 sequence: CASSAGQGGNSPLHF. Written as DNA, the CDR3 is TGTGCCAGCAGTGCGGGACAGGGAGGCAATTCACCCCTCCACTTT.